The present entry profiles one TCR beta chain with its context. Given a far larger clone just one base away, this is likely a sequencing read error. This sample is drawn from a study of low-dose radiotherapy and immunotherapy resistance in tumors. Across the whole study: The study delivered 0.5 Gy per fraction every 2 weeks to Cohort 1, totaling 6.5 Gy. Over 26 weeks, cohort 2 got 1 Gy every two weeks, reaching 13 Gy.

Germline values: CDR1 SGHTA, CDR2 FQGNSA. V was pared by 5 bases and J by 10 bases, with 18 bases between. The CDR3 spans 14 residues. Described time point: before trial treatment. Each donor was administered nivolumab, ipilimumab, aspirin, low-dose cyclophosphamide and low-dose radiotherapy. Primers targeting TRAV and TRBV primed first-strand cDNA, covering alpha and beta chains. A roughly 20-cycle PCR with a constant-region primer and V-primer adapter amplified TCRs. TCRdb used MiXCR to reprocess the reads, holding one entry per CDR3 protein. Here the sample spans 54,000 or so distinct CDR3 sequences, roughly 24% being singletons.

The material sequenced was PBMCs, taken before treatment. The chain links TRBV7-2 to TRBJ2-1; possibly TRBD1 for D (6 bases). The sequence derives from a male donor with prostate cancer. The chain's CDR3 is CASSRDTGIYEQFF. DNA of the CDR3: TGTGCCAGCAGCCGGGACACGGGGATATACGAGCAGTTCTTC.